The clone carrying this T cell receptor (beta chain) is a singleton in its sample. This sample stems from a study of blood T cell repertoires in COVID-19. Produced via immunoSEQ multiplex PCR; TCRdb's table is partial and in-frame only. The data hold under 200,000 clones, with about 88% observed a single time. The CDR3 totals 16 residues. CDR1 and CDR2 from the germline V gene are MDHEN and SYDVKM. V shed 3 bases and J shed 0 bases, with 14 bases lying between them. This TCR derives from a man in his 60s with COVID-19, enrolled during active disease. The specimen sequenced was peripheral blood. The chain uses TRBV28 and TRBJ1-2; D is perhaps TRBD1 (6 bases). In nucleotides, the CDR3 is TGTGCCAGCAGTTTGGGGACACCTGTTCCTAACTATGGCTACACCTTC. As protein: CASSLGTPVPNYGYTF.